One sample yielded the 9 T cell receptor beta chains listed below, sequenced in a study of cytomegalovirus exposure and HLA in healthy donors. 13 Jbeta primers and 60 Vbeta primers were used for the PCR. Sequencing used immunoSEQ multiplex PCR; TCRdb keeps in-frame clones, though not all of them. Of under 250,000 clones in the sample, under 85% are singletons; the top ten hold approximately 10%. Sequenced input: PBMCs. The origin of the receptors is a woman aged 50 to 65 in good health and CMV-seropositive.

The chain joins TRBV5-4 to TRBJ1-2; 7 nucleotides agree with TRBD1. The germline CDR1 and CDR2 sequences are SGHNT and YYREEE (reference sequence). CDR3 length: 16 amino acids. The V gene end was trimmed by 4 bases and the J gene end by 0 bases; junction bases not matched to a gene: 9. The DNA for the CDR3 is TGTGCCAGCAGCCGATATGACAGGGTAGCTAACTATGGCTACACCTTC. Its protein product is CASSRYDRVANYGYTF. The full variable domain, its missing parts supplied by reference TRBV5-4 and TRBJ1-2, is ETGVTQSPTHLIKTRGQQVTLRCSSQSGHNTVSWYQQALGQGPQFIFQYYREEENGRGNFPPRFSGLQFPNYSSELNVNALELDDSALYLCASSRYDRVANYGYTFGSGTRLTVV.

This clone was counted a few times. V is TRBV29-1 and J is TRBJ1-1; D gene unclear. V lost 6 bases, J lost 1 base, and 12 bases lay in between. This CDR3 is 13 amino acids long. Germline values: CDR1 SQVTM, CDR2 ANQGSEA. The CDR3 spells CSVNSLKNTEAFF. CDR3 DNA: TGCAGCGTCAACTCATTGAAGAACACTGAAGCTTTCTTT.

The chain combines TRBV2 with TRBJ1-1; D might be TRBD1 (6 bases). The V gene lost 6 bases and the J gene lost 0 bases, with 17 bases spanning the gap. Germline CDR1 SNHLY, CDR2 FYNNEI. The CDR3 length is 16 residues. The CDR3 DNA sequence: TGTGCCAGCAGGCCCTGGGACACCCGCTTGAACACTGAAGCTTTCTTT. Its protein product is CASRPWDTRLNTEAFF.

This chain links TRBV6-5 with TRBJ1-2; D is uncertain. Looked up from germline, CDR1 is MNHEY and CDR2 is SVGAGI. Deletions cut 9 bases from V and 2 bases from J, with 13 bases between. The CDR3 is 13 residues long. CDR3 residues: CARSIGQNYGYTF. The CDR3 DNA is TGTGCCAGGAGCATTGGGCAGAACTATGGCTACACCTTC.

This clone has just a few counts. The V call is TRBV27, the J call TRBJ2-5, with a possible D match to TRBD2 (6 bases). The CDR3 loop spans 16 amino acids. Per the germline V gene, CDR1 is MNHEY and CDR2 is SMNVEV (reference sequence). Trimming cost V 7 bases and J 2 bases, with 20 bases left between them. The CDR3: CASNPSWGRGQETQYF. As DNA, the CDR3 is TGTGCCAGCAATCCTTCATGGGGTCGGGGGCAAGAGACCCAGTACTTC.

The chain carries TRBV2 and TRBJ2-7, with D maybe TRBD2 (5 bases). CDR1 and CDR2 (germline): SNHLY, FYNNEI. With 6 bases removed from V and 4 bases from J, the gap between germline ends came to 16 bases. This CDR3 contains 14 residues. CDR3 protein: CASSMGPGGYEQYF. The CDR3 region has the DNA TGTGCCAGCAGCATGGGCCCCGGCGGGTACGAGCAGTACTTC.

This clone has a handful of counts. The chain employs TRBV4-2 and TRBJ2-7; TRBD1 matches 8 bases. V shed 0 bases and J 2 bases; nucleotides not matched to a gene: 9. The germline gives CDR1 LGHNA, CDR2 YNFKEQ. This CDR3 is built from 17 residues. The CDR3 bases are TGTGCCAGCAGCCAAGATATGGGGACAGGACGAACCTACGAGCAGTACTTC. It specifies CASSQDMGTGRTYEQYF.

This chain connects TRBV18 to TRBJ1-5, with a tentative D call TRBD1 (5 bases). Trimming stripped 3 bases from V and 3 bases from J, with 21 bases between. CDR3 length: 18 amino acids. The germline gives CDR1 KGHSH, CDR2 LQKENI. CDR3 coding DNA: TGTGCCAGCTCACCGGTTCGGGGACTCCGAGGGTACAATCAGCCCCAGCATTTT. Residues: CASSPVRGLRGYNQPQHF.

The CDR3 sequence: CASSYSGRTGNGYTF. Here the CDR3 DNA reads TGTGCCAGCAGTTACTCGGGGAGGACAGGGAATGGCTACACCTTC. The chain recombines TRBV6-5 with TRBJ1-2; 8 bases align to TRBD1. Trimming cost V 0 bases and J 6 bases; bases outside gene matches: 6. CDR3 length: 15 residues. Germline lookup yields CDR1 MNHEY and CDR2 SVGAGI.